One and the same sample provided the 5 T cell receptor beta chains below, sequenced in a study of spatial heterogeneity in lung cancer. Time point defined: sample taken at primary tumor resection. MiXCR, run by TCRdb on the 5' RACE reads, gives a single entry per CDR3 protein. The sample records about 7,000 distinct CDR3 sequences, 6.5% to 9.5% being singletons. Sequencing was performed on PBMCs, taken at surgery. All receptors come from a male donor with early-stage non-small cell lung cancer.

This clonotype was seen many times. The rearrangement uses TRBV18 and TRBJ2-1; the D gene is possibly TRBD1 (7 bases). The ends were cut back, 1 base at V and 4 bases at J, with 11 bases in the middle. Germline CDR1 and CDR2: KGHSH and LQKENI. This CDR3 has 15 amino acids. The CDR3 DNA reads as TGTGCCAGCTCACCACGGCAGGGGGGTTACAATGAGCAGTTCTTC. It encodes CASSPRQGGYNEQFF.

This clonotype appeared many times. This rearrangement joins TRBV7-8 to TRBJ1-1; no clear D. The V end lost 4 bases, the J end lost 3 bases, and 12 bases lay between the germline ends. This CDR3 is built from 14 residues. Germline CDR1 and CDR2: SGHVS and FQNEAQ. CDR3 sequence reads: CASSSGLLDTEAFF. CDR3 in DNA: TGTGCCAGCAGCTCTGGCCTATTGGACACTGAAGCTTTCTTT.

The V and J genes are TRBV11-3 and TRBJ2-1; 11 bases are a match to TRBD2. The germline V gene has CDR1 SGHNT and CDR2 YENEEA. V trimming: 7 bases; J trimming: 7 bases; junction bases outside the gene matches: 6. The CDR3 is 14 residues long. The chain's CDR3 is CASKLAGVGNEQFF. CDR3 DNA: TGTGCCAGCAAACTAGCGGGAGTGGGTAATGAGCAGTTCTTC.

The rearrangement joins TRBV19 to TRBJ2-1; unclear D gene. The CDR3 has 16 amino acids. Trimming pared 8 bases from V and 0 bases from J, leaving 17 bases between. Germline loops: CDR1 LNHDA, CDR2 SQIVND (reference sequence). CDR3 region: CASAGRAASSYNEQFF. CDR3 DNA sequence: TGTGCCAGTGCTGGACGAGCAGCGAGCTCCTACAATGAGCAGTTCTTC.

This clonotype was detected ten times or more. The CDR3 is CATRPRTGEAGELFF. The CDR3 DNA follows: TGTGCCACCCGACCCAGGACAGGGGAGGCCGGGGAGCTGTTTTTT. The V gene is TRBV6-1, the J gene TRBJ2-2; TRBD1 matches 9 bases. The CDR3 spans 15 residues. The germline V gene has CDR1 MNHNS and CDR2 SASEGT. J was trimmed by 6 bases and V by 10 bases; bases with no gene match: 12.